Each of the 22 T cell receptor beta chains below was sequenced from the same sample in a study of regulatory T cells in long-lasting Graves disease. Both iRepertoire HTBI primers and Arm-PCR of CDR3 regions were used to build the TCR beta libraries. From the multiplex PCR reads, TCRdb called clonotypes with MiXCR, one entry per CDR3 protein. Among approximately 490,000 distinct CDR3 sequences, around 15% were seen once, and the ten largest hold over 9%. Time point: newly diagnosed GD, antithyroid drugs for less than 3 months. Preparation of the TCR library used RNA extracted from PBMCs. The sample also formed part of further work on T cells in Graves' hyperthyroidism and ophthalmopathy.

The sample in question was peripheral blood mononuclear cells (PBMCs), obtained at new diagnosis, from a patient treated with antithyroid drugs. Receptors originate from a middle-aged man with Graves disease.

This sequence joins TRBV27 and TRBJ2-7; D may be TRBD2 (5 bases). CDR1 and CDR2 (germline): MNHEY, SMNVEV (reference sequence). Trimming left V 3 bases short and J 6 bases short, with 21 bases between. The length of the CDR3 is 16 residues. The CDR3 coding sequence is TGTGCCAGCAGTTTCGGGCCGGTAGCCCGAGGGTCCGAGCAGTACTTC. Translation gives CASSFGPVARGSEQYF.

The sample holds a few counts of this clonotype. This rearrangement joins TRBV12-3 or TRBV12-4 to TRBJ1-2; D is possibly TRBD1 (6 bases). Trimming removed 5 bases at V and 8 bases at J, with 15 bases between. The CDR3 contains 13 residues. The CDR3 loop is CASSLMGAEGYTF. The DNA of the CDR3 is TGTGCCAGCAGTCTGATGGGGGCGGAGGGCTACACCTTC.

V usage is TRBV5-1 and J usage is TRBJ1-6; TRBD1 matches 7 bases. The CDR3 totals 14 residues. Germline V gene data show CDR1 as SGHRS and CDR2 as YFSETQ. Trimming at V came to 4 bases and at J to 6 bases, leaving 4 bases not matched to a gene. CDR3 region: CASSRDSLNSPLHF. The CDR3 DNA reads TGCGCCAGCAGCCGGGACAGCCTTAATTCACCCCTCCACTTT.

This clonotype was seen a few times. The V call is TRBV6-2 or TRBV6-3, the J call TRBJ2-7, with TRBD1 identical over 7 bases. The J segment lost 3 bases and the V segment lost 2 bases, leaving 10 bases of the junction unmatched. Germline CDR1 MNHEY, CDR2 SVGEGT. The CDR3 has 16 amino acids. In nucleotides, the CDR3 is TGTGCCAGCAGTTACAGTACAGGGGATTTCCGCTACGAGCAGTACTTC. Protein: CASSYSTGDFRYEQYF.

This clonotype was observed many times. This rearrangement joins TRBV2 to TRBJ2-7, with 7 bases lining up with TRBD1. The V gene's germline CDR1 is SNHLY and CDR2 FYNNEI. Germline trimming cut 4 bases from V and 7 bases from J; bases unmatched to any gene: 10. This CDR3 region has 14 residues. This chain's CDR3 is CASSVLRTGSEQYF. The CDR3 nucleotides are TGTGCCAGCAGTGTACTAAGGACAGGAAGTGAGCAGTACTTC.

The chain is built from TRBV2 and TRBJ2-1; D is perhaps TRBD2 (5 bases). The germline gives CDR1 SNHLY, CDR2 FYNNEI. This CDR3 comprises 15 residues. V lost 2 bases and J lost 0, with 8 bases in between. The CDR3 bases are TGTGCCAGCAGTGAATCGGAGGCCTCCTACAATGAGCAGTTCTTC. Translating gives CASSESEASYNEQFF.

V is TRBV5-1 and J is TRBJ2-3, with a possible D match to TRBD1 (6 bases). The ends were cut back, 3 bases at V and 0 bases at J, with 20 bases in the middle. The CDR3 consists of 18 residues. Germline CDR1 reads SGHRS; CDR2 reads YFSETQ. In DNA form, the CDR3 reads TGCGCCAGCAGCTGGTGGACAGTCACTTCCCCTAGCACAGATACGCAGTATTTT. Protein: CASSWWTVTSPSTDTQYF. The variable domain in full, with the rest retrieved from reference TRBV5-1 and TRBJ2-3, is KAGVTQTPRYLIKTRGQQVTLSCSPISGHRSVSWYQQTPGQGLQFLFEYFSETQRNKGNFPGRFSGRQFSNSRSEMNVSTLELGDSALYLCASSWWTVTSPSTDTQYFGPGTRLTVL.

This clonotype showed up just a few times. The chain has TRBV7-9 and TRBJ1-2; weak D call: TRBD1 (5 bases). Looked up from germline, CDR1 is SEHNR and CDR2 is FQNEAQ (reference sequence). The CDR3 has 15 amino acids. Trimming pared 1 base from V and 8 bases from J, leaving 17 bases between. Here the CDR3 DNA reads TGTGCCAGCAGCTTAGAGCTGGGGGTAACACGCGGCTACACCTTC. Translation: CASSLELGVTRGYTF.

Details on this clonotype: Just one base apart from a much larger clone, this may be a read error. The chain couples TRBV6-4 to TRBJ1-3; D is uncertain. The germline V gene encodes CDR1 MRHNA and CDR2 SNTAGT. The length of the CDR3 is 15 residues. For the CDR3, the DNA is TGTGCCAGCAAGGAGGGCTCGGCCTCTGGAAACGCCATATATTTT. Protein: CASKEGSASGNAIYF.

This clonotype occurred many times. The chain employs TRBV11-2 and TRBJ2-7, with D unclear. The CDR3 loop spans 12 amino acids. Germline CDR1 is SGHAT and CDR2 is FQNNGV. V dropped 1 base and J dropped 5 bases, with 6 bases sitting between them. The CDR3, as DNA: TGTGCCAGCAGCTTAGTACAGAACGAGCAGTACTTC. Its translation: CASSLVQNEQYF.

This chain links TRBV5-4 with TRBJ1-2; 7 nucleotides line up with TRBD1. CDR3 length: 16 residues. The V and J ends lost 3 bases and 7 bases, in that order; junction bases with no gene match: 15. Germline CDR1 and CDR2: SGHNT and YYREEE (reference sequence). The CDR3 region has the DNA TGTGCCAGCAGCTCCCCGAGACAGGGCGGGCGTAGTGGCTACACCTTC. Residues: CASSSPRQGGRSGYTF.

This clonotype was recorded at least ten times. The chain combines TRBV10-3 with TRBJ2-7; a possible D gene is TRBD2 (5 bases). The V end was cut by 0 bases, the J end by 2 bases, with 11 bases between. CDR1 is ENHRY, CDR2 SYGVKD, per germline. The CDR3 loop spans 15 amino acids. The CDR3 is CAISESAGGTYEQYF. The CDR3 DNA reads as TGTGCCATCAGTGAGTCGGCGGGTGGAACCTACGAGCAGTACTTC.

The count of this clonotype is one. This chain connects TRBV7-9 to TRBJ2-7; no firm D call. V was trimmed by 5 bases and J by 3 bases, leaving 14 bases between them. This CDR3 is 14 amino acids long. Germline CDR1 SEHNR, CDR2 FQNEAQ (reference sequence). The chain's CDR3 is CASSQLGQDYEQYF. For the CDR3, the DNA is TGTGCCAGCAGCCAATTGGGCCAGGACTACGAGCAGTACTTC.

In this sample, this clonotype turned up many times. This chain joins TRBV3-1 and TRBJ2-5, with TRBD1 as a possible D gene (7 bases). The ends were cut back, 4 bases at V and 5 bases at J, with 14 bases in the middle. The CDR3 contains 14 residues. From germline, CDR1 is LGHDT and CDR2 YNNKEL (reference sequence). Here the CDR3 reads CASSRGTERETQYF. The CDR3 DNA reads as TGTGCCAGCAGCCGCGGGACAGAGCGGGAGACCCAGTACTTC.

This clonotype was observed a few times. The chain is built from TRBV30 and TRBJ2-5; either TRBD1 or TRBD2 may supply D (7 bases each). Looked up from germline, CDR1 is GTSNPN and CDR2 is SVGIG (reference sequence). Trimming left V 3 bases short and J 0 bases short, with 17 bases between. CDR3 length equals 16 residues. The CDR3 protein is CAWRGGTAGHQETQYF. The CDR3 DNA reads TGTGCCTGGAGGGGGGGGACAGCGGGCCACCAAGAGACCCAGTACTTC.

This clonotype was detected many times. The rearrangement uses TRBV30 and TRBJ2-2; the match to TRBD2 covers 8 bases. CDR1 and CDR2 (germline): GTSNPN, SVGIG (reference sequence). V lost 3 bases, J lost 2 bases, and 8 bases stayed unmatched. This CDR3 has 16 residues. The CDR3 here is CAWRASAGVNTGELFF. The DNA for the CDR3 is TGTGCCTGGAGAGCCTCAGCGGGAGTAAACACCGGGGAGCTGTTTTTT. The full variable domain, completed using reference TRBV30 and TRBJ2-2, is SQTIHQWPATLVQPVGSPLSLECTVEGTSNPNLYWYRQAAGRGLQLLFYSVGIGQISSEVPQNLSASRPQDRQFILSSKKLLLSDSGFYLCAWRASAGVNTGELFFGEGSRLTVL.

The rearrangement uses TRBV12-3 or TRBV12-4 and TRBJ2-1; 11 nucleotides match TRBD1. V trimming: 2 bases; J trimming: 6 bases; junction bases outside the gene matches: 12. CDR3 size: 18 residues. The CDR3 sequence: CASSLFPPTGTGGNEQFF. For the CDR3, the DNA is TGTGCCAGCAGTTTATTCCCCCCTACCGGGACAGGGGGCAATGAGCAGTTCTTC.

This clonotype turned up a few times. This sequence joins TRBV30 and TRBJ2-1; D possibly corresponds to TRBD1 (6 bases). The CDR3 has 13 residues. CDR1 and CDR2 from the germline V gene are GTSNPN and SVGIG (reference sequence). Trimming removed 4 bases at V and 2 bases at J, with 9 bases between. The CDR3 spells CAWNRDTYNEQFF. The CDR3 DNA is TGTGCCTGGAACAGGGACACCTACAATGAGCAGTTCTTC.

This clonotype was counted ten times or more. V and J are TRBV27 and TRBJ2-5; D is perhaps TRBD2 (6 bases). The CDR3 has 17 amino acids. Germline V gene sequence: CDR1 MNHEY, CDR2 SMNVEV (reference sequence). The V and J ends lost 4 bases and 5 bases respectively, with 23 bases between them. As DNA, the CDR3 is TGTGCCAGCAGTTCATTAAGCGGGCGGCTAGGGATGGAGACCCAGTACTTC. It codes for CASSSLSGRLGMETQYF.

This clonotype was counted between two and nine times. This chain links TRBV12-3 or TRBV12-4 with TRBJ1-2, with D possibly matching TRBD1 (5 bases). The CDR3 sequence is 15 residues long. Trimming shortened V by 6 bases and J by 1 base, and 15 bases separated the two germline ends. CDR3: CASSPGGTGNYGYTF. CDR3 bases: TGTGCCAGCAGCCCGGGTGGGACTGGTAACTATGGCTACACCTTC.

In its sample, this clonotype was seen many times. Germline and junction disagree at one end, which may indicate a read error. The chain employs TRBV7-7 and TRBJ2-7; 8 nucleotides line up with TRBD2. CDR1 is SSHAT and CDR2 is FNYEAQ in the germline V gene (reference sequence). The CDR3 length is 13 residues. The CDR3 DNA is TGTGCTAGCAGCTCGCGGGAGGCTAGTGAGCAGTACTTC. Its translation is CASSSREASEQYF.

This clonotype was observed a few times. A read error may be the cause here, since a much bigger clone is one base away. This chain connects TRBV29-1 to TRBJ2-5; 8 nucleotides match TRBD1. This CDR3 region has 17 residues. Germline V lookup: CDR1 SQVTM, CDR2 ANQGSEA. The V and J ends lost 4 bases and 1 base, in that order; junction bases with no gene match: 14. The chain's CDR3 is CSVGGRTGRLGQETQYF. The CDR3 DNA reads TGCAGCGTTGGCGGGCGGACAGGGCGACTTGGCCAAGAGACCCAGTACTTC.